The 11 T cell receptor beta chains below come from one sample, sequenced in a study of T cells after yellow fever vaccination. TCRdb used MiXCR to reprocess the 5' RACE reads, holding one entry per CDR3 protein. Altogether over 300,000 distinct CDR3 sequences are present, 4.1% being singletons, with the ten largest covering about 22%. The specimen was PBMCs, collected 5 days after the yellow fever booster vaccination. These receptors were taken from a man aged 18 to 30 who received the YFV17D yellow fever vaccine.

This clonotype was picked up many times. This chain uses TRBV5-1 with TRBJ2-5; 8 bases align to TRBD1. The CDR3 loop spans 15 amino acids. Germline V gene lookup returns CDR1 SGHRS and CDR2 YFSETQ. J was trimmed by 5 bases and V by 5 bases; bases with no gene match: 11. In DNA form, the CDR3 reads TGCGCCAGCAGAGGACAGGGTATTTTGGAGGAGACCCAGTACTTC. Its translation is CASRGQGILEETQYF.

This clonotype showed up many times. This chain uses TRBV5-1 with TRBJ1-4; no reliable D call. Germline V CDR1 and CDR2: SGHRS, YFSETQ. Trimming removed 5 bases at V and 0 bases at J, with 8 bases between. CDR3 length: 14 amino acids. The CDR3 bases are TGCGCCAGCAGGGACGGGTCAACTAATGAAAAACTGTTTTTT. This gives the protein CASRDGSTNEKLFF.

This clonotype was observed a handful of times. The genes are TRBV28 and TRBJ1-5; D possibly corresponds to TRBD1 (5 bases). The CDR3 sequence is 16 residues long. Trimming took off 7 bases at V and 5 bases at J, with 21 bases between the two ends. Per the germline V gene, CDR1 is MDHEN and CDR2 is SYDVKM. The CDR3 region is CASNRAEAQGYQPQHF. The CDR3 nucleotides read TGTGCCAGCAACCGGGCAGAGGCCCAGGGCTATCAGCCCCAGCATTTT.

This clonotype occurred many times. The V gene is TRBV6-5, the J gene TRBJ2-2; TRBD2 matches 7 bases. Germline assignment: CDR1 MNHEY and CDR2 SVGAGI. The CDR3 spans 15 residues. After removal of 5 bases from V and 1 base from J, the junction contained 4 bases not matched to a gene. CDR3 DNA: TGTGCCAGCAGTGCCGGGACTAAGAACACCGGGGAGCTGTTTTTT. Amino acid sequence: CASSAGTKNTGELFF.

This chain connects TRBV4-1 to TRBJ2-5, with TRBD2 identical over 7 bases. V lost 4 bases to trimming and J lost 3 bases; unmatched junction nucleotides: 14. The length of the CDR3 is 17 residues. CDR1 and CDR2 from the germline V gene are MGHRA and YSYEKL. CDR3 in amino acids: CASSPRLSGVSKETQYF. DNA of the CDR3: TGCGCCAGCAGCCCACGATTGAGCGGGGTCTCCAAAGAGACCCAGTACTTC.

The chain links TRBV7-9 to TRBJ1-4, with 9 positions matching TRBD1. Trimming removed 5 bases from V and 8 bases from J; junction bases left unmatched: 12. CDR1 is SEHNR and CDR2 is FQNEAQ in the germline V gene (reference sequence). The CDR3 spans 16 residues. CDR3 nucleotides: TGTGCCAGCAGCCCAGGGACAGGGTTCGAGGGGGAAAAACTGTTTTTT. Its protein is CASSPGTGFEGEKLFF.

This rearrangement joins TRBV5-4 to TRBJ1-3; D is possibly TRBD1 (5 bases). Germline V CDR1 and CDR2: SGHNT, YYREEE (reference sequence). The CDR3 is 16 residues long. The V and J ends lost 4 bases and 2 bases respectively, with 16 bases between them. The CDR3 DNA sequence: TGTGCCAGCAGCGGGGCCCCAGGGAGTACTGGAAACACCATATATTTT. It specifies CASSGAPGSTGNTIYF.

This clonotype has just a few counts. The chain has TRBV4-3 and TRBJ1-6; a weak D match, TRBD1 (5 bases). The CDR3 covers 16 residues. Trimming cost V 0 bases and J 10 bases, with 16 bases left between them. Germline V gene lookup returns CDR1 LGHNA and CDR2 YSLEER. The CDR3 loop is CASSQEVSGRGSPLHF. The CDR3 DNA reads TGCGCCAGCAGCCAAGAAGTGTCGGGACGAGGATCACCCCTCCACTTT.

This clonotype was detected only a few times. This chain uses TRBV20-1 with TRBJ2-5; TRBD2 matches at 11 bases. The germline CDR1 and CDR2 sequences are DFQATT and SNEGSKA (reference sequence). Trimming cost V 6 bases and J 0 bases; bases outside gene matches: 6. The CDR3 is 15 amino acids. The CDR3 nucleotides are TGCAGTGCAGCACTAGCGGGGGCCCACCAAGAGACCCAGTACTTC. This codes for CSAALAGAHQETQYF.

The chain carries TRBV4-2 and TRBJ2-2, with D perhaps given as TRBD1 or TRBD2 (5 bases each). The CDR3 runs to 17 residues. Trimming left V 4 bases short and J 4 bases short, with 19 bases between. The germline CDR1 and CDR2 sequences are LGHNA and YNFKEQ. The CDR3 is CASSLSGLAGSTGELFF. DNA of the CDR3: TGTGCCAGCAGCCTGTCCGGCCTAGCAGGGAGCACCGGGGAGCTGTTTTTT.

This clonotype turned up a few times. The chain employs TRBV10-3 and TRBJ1-1; possibly TRBD1 for D (5 bases). This CDR3 spans 14 amino acids. From germline, CDR1 is ENHRY and CDR2 SYGVKD. V was clipped by 0 bases and J by 5 bases, with 10 bases between them. The CDR3 DNA reads TGTGCCATCAGTGAGTCGGTGGGGGATACTGAAGCTTTCTTT. Translating gives CAISESVGDTEAFF.